The TCR beta chain under discussion was sequenced for a study of shared clonotypes between healthy human individuals. Comments on this clone: This CDR3 is also generated by other DNA sequences in the sample.

Recent vaccinations or acute infections were absent in the healthy HIV-negative adult donors. Per the study methods: Because ImmunoSEQ provided only junction sequences with no quality scores, the filtering differed. Generated by immunoSEQ multiplex PCR, the TCRdb table keeps only in-frame clones and is missing some. Clone size and the V and J calls come from that table; the DNA yielded D and trimming. The repertoire includes about 1.1 million clones, approximately 80% of them detected once, and about 0.94% sits in the top ten. Between the trimmed V and J ends, which lost 1 base and 6 bases, there was a span of 3 bases. The CDR3 has 12 amino acids. Per germline, CDR1 SEHNR and CDR2 FQNEAQ (reference sequence).

The chain employs TRBV7-9 and TRBJ2-2; D is uncertain. The sequenced sample consisted of memory CD4+ T cells from PBMCs. The subset was: CD45RA-negative fraction. The sequence came from a man aged 18 to 30 in good health. Some clones in this sample may be carry-over from other donors' samples. The CDR3 sequence: CASSLEAGELFF. CDR3 DNA sequence: TGTGCCAGCAGCTTAGAGGCCGGGGAGCTGTTTTTT.